This T cell receptor (beta chain) originates from a study of T cell repertoires in cytomegalovirus infection. Overall study context: In public TCR beta signatures, there were indications of both CMV infection and matching HLA type.

TCRdb recomputed calls from the reads with MiXCR, one row per CDR3 protein. The sample lists 300,000 to 400,000 distinct CDR3 sequences, about 27% occurring once. The sample holds a few counts of this clonotype. The antigen remains unidentified. The germline CDR1 and CDR2 sequences are DFQATT and SNEGSKA (reference sequence). V gave up 2 bases and J gave up 1 base; unmatched junction bases: 11. The CDR3 totals 16 residues. Study observations and caveats: It was HLA-C-restricted CMV-specific TCR beta clonotypes that dominated the response ex vivo.

The rearrangement links TRBV20-1 to TRBJ2-7, with TRBD2 matching 7 bases. The origin of this receptor is a human donor in good health (CMV status not recorded). Some clones in this sample may be carry-over from other donors' samples. The sample in question was cultured PBMCs, obtained from culture after CMV antigen stimulation. In DNA form, the CDR3 reads TGCAGTGCTAGATCCCCTCTGGGCGGGGGTTCCTACGAGCAGTACTTC. Its translation is CSARSPLGGGSYEQYF.